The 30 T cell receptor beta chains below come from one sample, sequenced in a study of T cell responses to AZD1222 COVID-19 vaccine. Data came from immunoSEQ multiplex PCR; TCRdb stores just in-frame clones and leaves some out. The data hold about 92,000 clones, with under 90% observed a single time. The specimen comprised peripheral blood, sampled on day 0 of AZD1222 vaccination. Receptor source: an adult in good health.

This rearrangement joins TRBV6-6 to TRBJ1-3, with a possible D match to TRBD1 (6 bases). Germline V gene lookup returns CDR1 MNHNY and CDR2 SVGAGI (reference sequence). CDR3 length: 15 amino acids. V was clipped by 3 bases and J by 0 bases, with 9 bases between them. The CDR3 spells CASSYTGSSGNTIYF. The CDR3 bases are TGTGCCAGCAGTTATACAGGGAGCTCTGGAAACACCATATATTTT.

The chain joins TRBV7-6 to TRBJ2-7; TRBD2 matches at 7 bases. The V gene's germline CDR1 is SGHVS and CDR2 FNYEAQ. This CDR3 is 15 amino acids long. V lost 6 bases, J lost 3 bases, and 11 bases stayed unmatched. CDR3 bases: TGTGCCAGCAGTCCCCAGGAGGGAGGGGTCTACGAGCAGTACTTC. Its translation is CASSPQEGGVYEQYF.

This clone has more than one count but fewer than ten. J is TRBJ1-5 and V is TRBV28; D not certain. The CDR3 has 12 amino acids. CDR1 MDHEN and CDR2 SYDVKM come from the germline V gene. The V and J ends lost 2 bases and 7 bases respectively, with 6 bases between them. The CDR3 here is CASSLKSQPQHF. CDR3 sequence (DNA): TGTGCCAGCAGTTTAAAGTCGCAGCCCCAGCATTTT.

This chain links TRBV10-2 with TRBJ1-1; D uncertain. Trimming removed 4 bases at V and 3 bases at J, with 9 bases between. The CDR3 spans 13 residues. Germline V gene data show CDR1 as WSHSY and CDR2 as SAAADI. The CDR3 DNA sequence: TGCGCCAGCAGTGCCGGTTTTTACACTGAAGCTTTCTTT. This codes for CASSAGFYTEAFF.

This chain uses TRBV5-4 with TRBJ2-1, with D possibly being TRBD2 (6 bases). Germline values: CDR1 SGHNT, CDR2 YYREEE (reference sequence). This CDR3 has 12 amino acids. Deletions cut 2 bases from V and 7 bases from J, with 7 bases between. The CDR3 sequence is CASSFGGNEQFF. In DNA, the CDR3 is TGTGCCAGCAGCTTTGGGGGGAATGAGCAGTTCTTC.

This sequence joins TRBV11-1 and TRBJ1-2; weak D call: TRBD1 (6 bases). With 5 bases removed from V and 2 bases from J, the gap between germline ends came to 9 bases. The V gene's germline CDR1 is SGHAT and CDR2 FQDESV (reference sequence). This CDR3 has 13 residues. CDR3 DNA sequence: TGTGCCAGCAGCCGGGGGGGCAACTATGGCTACACCTTC. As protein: CASSRGGNYGYTF.

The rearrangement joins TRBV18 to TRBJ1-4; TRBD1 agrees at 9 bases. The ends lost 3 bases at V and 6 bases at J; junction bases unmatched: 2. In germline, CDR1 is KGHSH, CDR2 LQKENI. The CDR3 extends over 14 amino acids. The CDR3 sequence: CASSPRTGDEKLFF. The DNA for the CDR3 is TGTGCCAGCTCACCTCGGACAGGGGATGAAAAACTGTTTTTT.

The CDR3 reads CASSLGYQGVKGEAFF. The CDR3 coding sequence is TGTGCCAGCAGCTTAGGGTACCAGGGGGTTAAGGGTGAAGCTTTCTTT. V and J are TRBV7-9 and TRBJ1-1; 7 bases match TRBD1. Germline trimming cut 1 base from V and 7 bases from J; bases unmatched to any gene: 12. CDR1 and CDR2 (germline): SEHNR, FQNEAQ (reference sequence). This CDR3 is 16 amino acids long.

The CDR3 reads CASSQDPGAFDYGYTF. CDR3 DNA: TGCGCCAGCAGCCAAGATCCAGGGGCTTTCGACTATGGCTACACCTTC. The chain has TRBV4-1 and TRBJ1-2, with D possibly matching TRBD1 (6 bases). The ends were cut back, 0 bases at V and 3 bases at J, with 14 bases in the middle. Germline V lookup: CDR1 MGHRA, CDR2 YSYEKL. The CDR3 loop spans 16 amino acids.

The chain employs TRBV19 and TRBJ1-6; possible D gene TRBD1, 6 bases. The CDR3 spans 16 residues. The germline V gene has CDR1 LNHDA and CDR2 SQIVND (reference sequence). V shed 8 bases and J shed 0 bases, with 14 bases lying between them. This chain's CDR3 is CASSGTLSSYNSPLHF. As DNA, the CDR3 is TGTGCCAGTTCCGGGACACTTAGCTCCTATAATTCACCCCTCCACTTT.

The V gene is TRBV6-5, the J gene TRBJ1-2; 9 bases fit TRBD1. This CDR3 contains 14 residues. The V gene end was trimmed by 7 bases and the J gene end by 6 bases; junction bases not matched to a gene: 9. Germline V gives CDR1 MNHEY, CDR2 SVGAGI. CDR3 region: CASTPSGTGNGYTF. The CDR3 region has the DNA TGTGCCAGCACCCCATCCGGGACAGGGAATGGCTACACCTTC.

The CDR3 loop is CASSQGQPQHF. The DNA of the CDR3 is TGTGCCAGTAGCCAAGGTCAGCCCCAGCATTTT. This chain connects TRBV19 to TRBJ1-5, with unresolved D. This CDR3 spans 11 amino acids. Germline CDR1 is LNHDA and CDR2 is SQIVND (reference sequence). V was trimmed by 6 bases and J by 6 bases, leaving 6 bases between them. Variable domain in full (rest from reference TRBV19 and TRBJ1-5): DGGITQSPKYLFRKEGQNVTLSCEQNLNHDAMYWYRQDPGQGLRLIYYSQIVNDFQKGDIAEGYSVSREKKESFPLTVTSAQKNPTAFYLCASSQGQPQHFGDGTRLSIL.

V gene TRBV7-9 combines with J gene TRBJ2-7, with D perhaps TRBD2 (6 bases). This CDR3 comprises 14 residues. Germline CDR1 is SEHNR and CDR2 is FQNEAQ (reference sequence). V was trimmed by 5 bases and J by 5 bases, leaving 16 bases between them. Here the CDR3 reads CASSPLAGIDEQYF. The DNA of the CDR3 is TGTGCCAGCAGCCCCCTCGCGGGGATAGACGAGCAGTACTTC. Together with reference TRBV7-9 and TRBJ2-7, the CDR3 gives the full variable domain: DTGVSQNPRHKITKRGQNVTFRCDPISEHNRLYWYRQTLGQGPEFLTYFQNEAQLEKSRLLSDRFSAERPKGSFSTLEIQRTEQGDSAMYLCASSPLAGIDEQYFGPGTRLTVT.

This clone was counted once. The CDR3 DNA reads TGTGCCAGCAGTACCCTCAGGGGCCCTGAAGCTTTCTTT. Protein: CASSTLRGPEAFF. This chain links TRBV27 with TRBJ1-1, with D possibly matching TRBD1 (6 bases). The CDR3 is 13 amino acids. Looked up from germline, CDR1 is MNHEY and CDR2 is SMNVEV (reference sequence). Trimming left V 5 bases short and J 6 bases short, with 13 bases between.

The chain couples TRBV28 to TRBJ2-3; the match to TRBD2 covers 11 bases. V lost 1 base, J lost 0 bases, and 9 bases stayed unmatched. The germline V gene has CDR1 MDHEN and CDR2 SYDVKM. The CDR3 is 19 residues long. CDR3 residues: CASSLLAPTSGASTDTQYF. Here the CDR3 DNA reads TGTGCCAGCAGTTTATTAGCCCCGACTAGCGGGGCTAGCACAGATACGCAGTATTTT.

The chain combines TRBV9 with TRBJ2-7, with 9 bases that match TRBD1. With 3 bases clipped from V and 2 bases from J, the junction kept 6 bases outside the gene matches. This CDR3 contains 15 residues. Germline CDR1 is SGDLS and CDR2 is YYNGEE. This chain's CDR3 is CASSAGTGLPYEQYF. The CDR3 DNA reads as TGTGCCAGCAGCGCAGGGACAGGGTTGCCCTACGAGCAGTACTTC.

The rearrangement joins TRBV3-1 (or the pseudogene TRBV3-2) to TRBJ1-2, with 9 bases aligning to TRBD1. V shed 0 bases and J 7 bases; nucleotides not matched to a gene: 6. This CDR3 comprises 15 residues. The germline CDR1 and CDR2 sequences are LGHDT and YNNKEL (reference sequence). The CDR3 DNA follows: TGTGCCAGCAGCCAAGAAGGGGACAGGGTAATTGGCTACACCTTC. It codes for CASSQEGDRVIGYTF.

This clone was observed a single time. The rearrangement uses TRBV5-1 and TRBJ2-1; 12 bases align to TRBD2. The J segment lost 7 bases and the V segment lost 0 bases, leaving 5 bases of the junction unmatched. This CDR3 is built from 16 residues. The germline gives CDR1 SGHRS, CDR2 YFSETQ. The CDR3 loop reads CASSLVLAGGKNEQFF. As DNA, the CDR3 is TGCGCCAGCAGCTTGGTGCTAGCGGGAGGGAAAAATGAGCAGTTCTTC.

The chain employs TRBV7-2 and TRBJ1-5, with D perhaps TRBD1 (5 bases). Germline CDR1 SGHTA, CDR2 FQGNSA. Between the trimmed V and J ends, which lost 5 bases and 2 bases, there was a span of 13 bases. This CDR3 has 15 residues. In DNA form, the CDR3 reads TGTGCCAGCAGCCCGACAGTATTTGGCAATCAGCCCCAGCATTTT. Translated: CASSPTVFGNQPQHF.

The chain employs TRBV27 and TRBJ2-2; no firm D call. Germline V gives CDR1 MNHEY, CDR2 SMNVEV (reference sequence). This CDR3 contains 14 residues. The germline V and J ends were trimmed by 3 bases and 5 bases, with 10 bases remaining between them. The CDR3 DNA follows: TGTGCCAGCAGTTTTTATTGGGGAACCGGGGAGCTGTTTTTT. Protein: CASSFYWGTGELFF.

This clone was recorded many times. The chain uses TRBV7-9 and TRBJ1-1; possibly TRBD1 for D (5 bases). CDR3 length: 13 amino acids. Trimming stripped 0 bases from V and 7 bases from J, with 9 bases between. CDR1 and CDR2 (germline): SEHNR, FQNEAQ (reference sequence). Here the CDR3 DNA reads TGTGCCAGCAGCTTAGCGACAGCTAGTGAAGCTTTCTTT. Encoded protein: CASSLATASEAFF.

CDR3 nucleotide sequence: TGTGCCAGCAGCCAGATGGACTCCAGCTACACCTTC. Protein: CASSQMDSSYTF. This sequence joins TRBV3-1 (or the pseudogene TRBV3-2) and TRBJ1-2; D uncertain. Germline lookup yields CDR1 LGHDT and CDR2 YNNKEL (reference sequence). The CDR3 totals 12 residues. Trimming removed 3 bases from V and 9 bases from J, with 11 bases in between.

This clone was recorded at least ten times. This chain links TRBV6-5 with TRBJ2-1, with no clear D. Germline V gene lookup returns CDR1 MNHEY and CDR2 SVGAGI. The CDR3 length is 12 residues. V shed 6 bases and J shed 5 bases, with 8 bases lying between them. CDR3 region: CASSPRNNEQFF. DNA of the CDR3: TGTGCCAGCAGCCCCCGCAACAATGAGCAGTTCTTC.

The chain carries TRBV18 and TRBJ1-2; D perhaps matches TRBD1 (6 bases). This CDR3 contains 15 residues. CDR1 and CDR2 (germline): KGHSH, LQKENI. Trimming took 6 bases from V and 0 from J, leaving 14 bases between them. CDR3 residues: CASSPRQVANYGYTF. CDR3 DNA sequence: TGTGCCAGCTCTCCCAGACAGGTAGCTAACTATGGCTACACCTTC.

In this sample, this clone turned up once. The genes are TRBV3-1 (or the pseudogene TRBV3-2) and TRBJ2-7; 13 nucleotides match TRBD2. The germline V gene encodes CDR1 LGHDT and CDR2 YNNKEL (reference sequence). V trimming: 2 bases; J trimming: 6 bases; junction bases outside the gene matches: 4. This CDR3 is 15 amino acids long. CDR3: CASSQQLAGGGEQYF. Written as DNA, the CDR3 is TGTGCCAGCAGCCAACAACTAGCGGGAGGGGGCGAGCAGTACTTC.

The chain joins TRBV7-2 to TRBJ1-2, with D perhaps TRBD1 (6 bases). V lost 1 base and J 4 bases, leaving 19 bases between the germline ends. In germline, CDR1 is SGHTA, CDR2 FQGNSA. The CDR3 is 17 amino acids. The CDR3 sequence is CASSLVPQGGGSYGYTF. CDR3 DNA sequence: TGTGCCAGCAGCTTAGTACCCCAGGGAGGGGGAAGCTATGGCTACACCTTC.

The CDR3 nucleotides are TGTGCCAGCAGTTGGGGATCAACTAATGAAAAACTGTTTTTT. Its translation: CASSWGSTNEKLFF. The gene calls are TRBV28 and TRBJ1-4; unclear D gene. CDR1 is MDHEN and CDR2 is SYDVKM in the germline V gene. Between the trimmed V and J ends, which lost 4 bases and 0 bases, there was a span of 6 bases. The CDR3 length is 14 residues.

The CDR3: CASSDSGLINQPQHF. In nucleotides, the CDR3 is TGTGCCAGCAGTGACTCGGGACTAATCAATCAGCCCCAGCATTTT. V usage is TRBV6-4 and J usage is TRBJ1-5; D possibly corresponds to TRBD1 (5 bases). This CDR3 is 15 amino acids long. Germline CDR1 and CDR2: MRHNA and SNTAGT. V was trimmed by 0 bases and J by 3 bases, leaving 9 bases between them.

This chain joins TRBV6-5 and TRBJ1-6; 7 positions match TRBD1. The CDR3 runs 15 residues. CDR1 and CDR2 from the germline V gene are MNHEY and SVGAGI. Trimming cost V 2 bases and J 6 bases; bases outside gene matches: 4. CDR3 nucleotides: TGTGCCAGCAGTTACGAGGGGGCAGGTAATTCACCCCTCCACTTT. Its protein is CASSYEGAGNSPLHF.

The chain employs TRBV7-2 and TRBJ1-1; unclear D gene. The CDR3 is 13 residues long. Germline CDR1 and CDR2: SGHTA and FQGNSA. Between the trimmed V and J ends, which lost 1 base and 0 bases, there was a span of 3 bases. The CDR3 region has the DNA TGTGCCAGCAGCTTAGGGATGAACACTGAAGCTTTCTTT. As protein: CASSLGMNTEAFF.